Shown below are 24 T cell receptor beta chains from a single sample sequenced in a study of T cells in Graves' hyperthyroidism and ophthalmopathy. Using RNA transcripts as the source, TCR beta CDR3 regions were amplified. When the TCR CDR3 underwent first-round RT-PCR, the HTBI primer set was used. Using its own MiXCR run on the multiplex PCR reads, TCRdb lists one record per CDR3 protein. Of 500,000 to 600,000 distinct CDR3 sequences listed, approximately 49% are singletons. The sequencing input was peripheral blood or thyroid tissue (not recorded which). These receptor sequences come from an adult woman with Graves' disease, either hyperthyroidism or ophthalmopathy (not recorded which).

The chain employs TRBV11-2 and TRBJ1-2; no firm D call. The CDR3 is 14 amino acids. Germline loops: CDR1 SGHAT, CDR2 FQNNGV. The V end was cut by 5 bases, the J end by 7 bases, with 17 bases between. The CDR3 region has the DNA TGTGCCAGCAGCCGGCGCGGACGGACGAGTGGCTACACCTTC. Protein sequence: CASSRRGRTSGYTF.

This clonotype appeared many times. The DNA for the CDR3 is TGCAGTGCTAGTGATTGGGGGGAGACCCAGTACTTC. It translates to CSASDWGETQYF. The chain joins TRBV20-1 to TRBJ2-5, with D perhaps matching TRBD1 or TRBD2 (5 bases each). Trimming removed 3 bases from V and 5 bases from J, with 10 bases in between. CDR1 is DFQATT, CDR2 SNEGSKA, per germline (reference sequence). This CDR3 spans 12 amino acids.

With regard to this clonotype: The CDR3 does not close with the conserved phenylalanine or tryptophan, likely indicating a read error. The limits of the CDR3 on the DNA are not certain, so only TCRdb's listed CDR3 is given. This chain joins TRBV6-6 and TRBJ1-4; TRBD1, as called in the table, went unchecked against the DNA. Germline V gives CDR1 MNHNY, CDR2 SVGAGI (reference sequence). The CDR3 spans 9 residues, counting both ends. The CDR3 loop reads CASRPGQIY.

There are a few counts of this clonotype. This chain uses TRBV29-1 with TRBJ2-7, with D tentatively TRBD1 or TRBD2 (5 bases each). Trimming removed 7 bases from V and 3 bases from J, with 13 bases in between. The germline V gene encodes CDR1 SQVTM and CDR2 ANQGSEA. The CDR3 spans 12 residues. The CDR3 spells CSATRDGYEQYF. Written as DNA, the CDR3 is TGCAGCGCCACCCGGGACGGCTACGAGCAGTACTTC.

The gene calls are TRBV2 and TRBJ2-6; D is undetermined. Germline lookup yields CDR1 SNHLY and CDR2 FYNNEI. The CDR3 has 14 residues. Trimming stripped 6 bases from V and 2 bases from J, with 8 bases between. CDR3 sequence (DNA): TGTGCCAGCAGATACCGTACTGGGGCCAACGTCCTGACTTTC. It specifies CASRYRTGANVLTF.

The V gene is TRBV7-2, the J gene TRBJ1-4; D is perhaps TRBD1 (6 bases). The V gene lost 4 bases and the J gene lost 3 bases, with 21 bases spanning the gap. The germline gives CDR1 SGHTA, CDR2 FQGNSA. This CDR3 is built from 18 residues. CDR3 DNA sequence: TGTGCCAGCAGCTCTTACGGACAGACCTATTGGCCTAATGAAAAACTGTTTTTT. Its protein product is CASSSYGQTYWPNEKLFF.

This clonotype was observed at least ten times. This sequence joins TRBV3-1 and TRBJ2-7; D ambiguous. The CDR3 totals 11 residues. The germline CDR1 and CDR2 sequences are LGHDT and YNNKEL (reference sequence). The germline V and J ends were trimmed by 2 bases and 3 bases, with 2 bases remaining between them. This CDR3 reads CASSQFYEQYF. The CDR3 nucleotides are TGTGCCAGCAGCCAATTCTACGAGCAGTACTTC.

This clonotype was seen more than once but under ten times. V gene TRBV10-3 combines with J gene TRBJ2-2; TRBD2 matches 8 bases. V lost 9 bases and J lost 5; bases outside the gene matches: 5. Per the germline V gene, CDR1 is ENHRY and CDR2 is SYGVKD. The CDR3 has 13 amino acids. The CDR3 region has the DNA TGTGCCATACCGGGCGGGAGGACCGGGGAGCTGTTTTTT. This encodes CAIPGGRTGELFF.

Comments on this clonotype: A read error may account for a junction end that differs from germline. The genes are TRBV10-3 and TRBJ1-1; D is uncertain. From germline, CDR1 is ENHRY and CDR2 SYGVKD. The CDR3 sequence is 14 residues long. This CDR3 reads CAISEPSFNTEALF. CDR3 sequence (DNA): TGTGCCATCAGTGAGCCCTCATTCAACACTGAAGCTCTCTTT.

Worth noting for this clonotype: Sequence at one end of the junction differs from germline and may be a read error. The J gene is TRBJ1-6, the V gene TRBV7-9; a weak D match, TRBD1 (6 bases). The CDR3 covers 14 residues. Germline CDR1 and CDR2: SEHNR and FQNEAQ (reference sequence). The CDR3 region is CASSLGPGASPPHF. For the CDR3, the DNA is TGTGCCAGCAGCTTAGGGCCAGGGGCGTCACCCCCCCACTTT.

This clonotype was counted many times. This chain connects TRBV10-3 to TRBJ2-2; 9 bases map to TRBD1. V lost 6 bases to trimming and J lost 4 bases; unmatched junction nucleotides: 6. CDR3 length: 15 amino acids. The V gene's germline CDR1 is ENHRY and CDR2 SYGVKD. In nucleotides, the CDR3 is TGTGCCATCAGACCGGGACAGGGAACCACCGGGGAGCTGTTTTTT. It specifies CAIRPGQGTTGELFF.

The table lists this clonotype with many counts. This chain uses TRBV29-1 with TRBJ1-1; D not resolved. Germline V gene data show CDR1 as SQVTM and CDR2 as ANQGSEA. V lost 0 bases and J lost 6, with 11 bases in between. The CDR3 loop spans 13 amino acids. The CDR3 sequence is CSVEDWEASEAFF. For the CDR3, the DNA is TGCAGCGTTGAAGATTGGGAGGCGTCTGAAGCTTTCTTT.

Remarks on this clonotype: Possible read error: a much larger clone is one base away. J is TRBJ1-4 and V is TRBV9; D remains unclear. This CDR3 is 15 amino acids long. In germline, CDR1 is SGDLS, CDR2 YYNGEE. The ends were cut back, 3 bases at V and 3 bases at J, with 12 bases in the middle. CDR3 DNA sequence: TGTGCCAGCAGCGCTAGTACCTGGCCTAATGAAAAACTGTTTTTT. The encoded protein is CASSASTWPNEKLFF.

This chain uses TRBV10-2 with TRBJ2-5; D remains unclear. The V gene lost 6 bases and the J gene lost 9 bases, with 17 bases spanning the gap. This CDR3 contains 13 residues. The germline CDR1 and CDR2 sequences are WSHSY and SAAADI. The CDR3, as DNA: TGCGCCAGCAGGGGCATGGTGGATGAGGCCCAGTACTTC. The encoded protein is CASRGMVDEAQYF.

In the case of this clonotype: With a much larger clone just one base away, this may be a read error. The conserved closing phenylalanine or tryptophan is absent in this CDR3, likely reflecting a read error. The chain joins TRBV20-1 to TRBJ1-6; 10 positions match TRBD1. Germline CDR1 reads DFQATT; CDR2 reads SNEGSKA (reference sequence). With 0 bases clipped from V and 8 bases from J, the junction kept 4 bases outside the gene matches. The CDR3 runs 15 residues. CDR3 sequence reads: CSARDPGTGDSPLHL. CDR3 DNA sequence: TGCAGTGCTAGAGACCCCGGGACAGGGGATTCACCCCTCCACCTT.

This clonotype was counted many times. This chain links TRBV20-1 with TRBJ1-4; the D is unclear. V was trimmed by 0 bases and J by 14 bases, leaving 13 bases between them. Germline assignment: CDR1 DFQATT and CDR2 SNEGSKA (reference sequence). The CDR3 loop spans 12 amino acids. CDR3 protein: CSARDRALSLFF. The CDR3 nucleotides are TGCAGTGCTAGAGATCGGGCTTTATCGCTGTTTTTT.

The rearrangement uses TRBV19 and TRBJ2-7; 10 nucleotides line up with TRBD2. V lost 1 base to trimming and J lost 5 bases; unmatched junction nucleotides: 8. Germline-derived CDR1 and CDR2 are LNHDA and SQIVND (reference sequence). The CDR3 is made up of 16 amino acids. This CDR3 is CASSIVTASGSNEQYF. CDR3 DNA sequence: TGTGCCAGTAGTATAGTAACAGCTAGCGGGAGCAACGAGCAGTACTTC.

As regards this clonotype: The CDR3 end shows no conserved phenylalanine or tryptophan, and so a read error is likely. The chain links TRBV7-6 to TRBJ2-7, with 7 bases that match TRBD2. V was clipped by 6 bases and J by 3 bases; unmatched bases: 5. Germline V gene data show CDR1 as SGHVS and CDR2 as FNYEAQ. The CDR3 is 13 residues long. CDR3 sequence (DNA): TGTGCCAGCAGTAGCGGGTCGAACTACGAGCAGTACCTC. Translation gives CASSSGSNYEQYL.

V and J are TRBV10-3 and TRBJ2-7, with 11 nucleotides matching TRBD2. Germline loops: CDR1 ENHRY, CDR2 SYGVKD. The CDR3 has 14 residues. CDR3 in DNA: TGTGCTAGCAGCGGGACTAGCGGAGCCTACGAGCAGTACTTC. Its protein is CASSGTSGAYEQYF.

A few counts support this clonotype. The chain joins TRBV20-1 to TRBJ1-2, with 7 positions matching TRBD1. V lost 1 base, J lost 2 bases, and 4 bases stayed unmatched. The CDR3 has 14 residues. CDR1 DFQATT and CDR2 SNEGSKA come from the germline V gene (reference sequence). The CDR3 is CSARAPDRNYGYTF. The DNA for the CDR3 is TGCAGTGCTAGAGCGCCGGACAGGAACTATGGCTACACCTTC.

This clonotype was observed many times. The genes are TRBV11-2 and TRBJ1-1, with D unclear. Germline lookup yields CDR1 SGHAT and CDR2 FQNNGV. V lost 2 bases, J lost 4 bases, and 14 bases lay in between. The CDR3 is 15 amino acids. The CDR3 nucleotides are TGTGCCAGCAGCTTAAATGATGAAACTCCCACTGAAGCTTTCTTT. Its translation: CASSLNDETPTEAFF.

The chain employs TRBV7-2 and TRBJ2-7; TRBD2 matches at 7 bases. Germline CDR1 SGHTA, CDR2 FQGNSA. The CDR3 consists of 14 residues. With V trimmed by 3 bases and J by 2 bases, 4 bases remained unmatched. The CDR3 is CASSFYGGAYEQYF. CDR3 in DNA: TGTGCCAGCAGCTTCTATGGGGGGGCCTACGAGCAGTACTTC.

In this sample, this clonotype turned up once. The rearrangement links TRBV10-1 to TRBJ2-7, with a tentative D call TRBD1 (5 bases). Germline CDR1 and CDR2: WNHNN and SYGVQD (reference sequence). Deletions cut 4 bases from V and 6 bases from J, with 10 bases between. CDR3 length: 12 amino acids. The DNA for the CDR3 is TGCGCCAGCAGTGTCCCAGGGTCCGAGCAGTACTTC. Translation: CASSVPGSEQYF.

This chain connects TRBV7-9 to TRBJ1-2; 7 nucleotides align to TRBD1. The CDR3 consists of 14 residues. V gave up 7 bases and J gave up 6 bases; unmatched junction bases: 11. The V gene's germline CDR1 is SEHNR and CDR2 FQNEAQ (reference sequence). CDR3 sequence: CASTPPTGDDGYTF. The CDR3, as DNA: TGTGCCAGCACTCCACCAACAGGGGACGATGGCTACACCTTC.